The source of this T cell receptor (beta chain) is a study of STAT3 mutations in large granular lymphocyte leukemia. Study overall: Around two fifths of treated T-LGLL patients showed hematologic response to immunosuppression.

This clone was found once. Its antigen remains unknown. TCRbeta libraries averaged around 37,000 productive templates per sample. The protocol was immunoSEQ multiplex PCR, while the TCRdb copy is restricted to in-frame clones and leaves out a portion. The sample lists tens of thousands of clones, approximately 91% occurring once. Whole-study findings and limits: All newly emerging clones after therapy were STAT3 wild type. Differing intervals and regimens complicate linking therapy response to clone burden. In T-cell large granular lymphocyte leukemia, about half of patients showed multiple immunodominant subclonotypes.

This CDR3 region has 14 residues. Looked up from germline, CDR1 is SGHRS and CDR2 is YFSETQ. Trimming pared 0 bases from V and 5 bases from J, leaving 11 bases between. The sequence was obtained from a human donor with T large granular lymphocyte leukemia. Some clones in this sample may be carry-over from other donors' samples. The sample comprised PBMCs. J is TRBJ2-5 and V is TRBV5-1; TRBD1 is a possible D gene (5 bases). Here the CDR3 reads CASSLGGTIETQYF. The CDR3 bases are TGCGCCAGCAGCTTGGGGGGCACAATCGAGACCCAGTACTTC.